Sequencing of this T cell receptor beta chain was carried out in a study of shared clonotypes between healthy human individuals (TCRdb year 2020). With regard to the full study: Two women and a few men aged 18 to 49 years were included in the cohort. For each donor, CD4 naive and CD4 memory were each run on three plates, CD8 naive on two plates, and CD8 memory on one plate. To estimate repertoire size and how much clonotypes are shared between individuals, the study performed deep sequencing of blood TCR repertoires from a few healthy adults. Libraries were prepared and TCR repertoires were sequenced by different laboratories using diverse techniques, in order to increase sequencing depth and limit assay-specific biases. Per donor, leukapheresis produced somewhere between about 0.8 and 9 billion PBMCs.

Of note for this clone: There is no known antigen for this receptor. No base quality values were provided; no much bigger clone lies one nucleotide off. Additional DNA sequences in this sample encode the identical CDR3.

Donors were healthy HIV-negative adults with no recently reported acute infections or vaccinations. All donors were Caucasian adults living in Nashville, Tennessee, USA. CD4+ T cells were enriched by magnetic negative selection; naive cells were then positively selected on CD45RA, and the negative fraction formed the memory subset. Blood was collected by leukapheresis, and PBMCs were isolated by Ficoll-Histopaque density gradient centrifugation and then cryopreserved in liquid nitrogen vapor phase. Analytical flow cytometry was used to check the purity and quantity of each magnetically sorted T cell population. Each sorted fraction had its genomic DNA isolated and then quantified by UV absorbance on a Nanodrop 2000c. Using the deep immunoSEQ assay, multiplex PCR amplified TCR CDR3 regions from genomic DNA. Genomic DNA extracted from each cell subset was distributed evenly over all wells of several immunoSEQ 96-well plates, and each plate served as one replicate. For sorted subsets, 150 to 250 ng genomic DNA, equal to 30,000 or so T cell genomes, was loaded into each replicate PCR. Purified libraries were measured with a Qubit 3.0 fluorometer, size-checked on a Bioanalyzer 2100, and measured again with the KAPA Library Quantification kit. Every immunoSEQ 96-well plate was sequenced on a dedicated single-read 150-cycle Illumina NextSeq 550 flow cell. On the authors' methods: Because only junctional sequences without quality scores were contained in the immunoSEQ output, filtering matching that applied to full-length reads could not be performed. To assign V/J genes and CDR3, sequences were annotated using PyIR, a Python wrapper for IgBLAST v1.9, with IMGT germline references. Reads were filtered out if the reads had weak V/J assignments (E-value above 1e-6), no CDR3, stop codons, out-of-frame junctions, or ambiguous translated residues. V3J clonotypes were defined as sequences sharing an identical inferred V gene, J gene, and CDR3 amino acid sequence. Percentage overlap between repertoires was calculated by dividing the number of shared unique clonotypes by the size of the smaller repertoire. RTK rarefaction, the Chao1 estimator, and Recon v2.1 estimates of unobserved clonotypes were used to assess repertoire richness. Generation probabilities for all TCRbeta clonotypes obtained by the gDNA method from a handful of donors were computed using OLGA. Held by TCRdb, this immuneACCESS table contains in-frame sequences only and omits some clones. Under half of the omission traces to an unresolved V gene where checked; the cause of the rest is unknown. That table furnishes V, J and clone size, whereas the DNA furnished D and trimming. In this sample the table shows 2 million to 3 million clones, approximately 93% of which occur a single time. The top ten clonotypes cover 0.36% of the sample.

Findings and caveats that apply to the study as a whole: Rarefaction of sorted-subset datasets indicated incomplete sequencing despite the large sequencing depth. About 4.5% of naive CD4, roughly 3.6% of naive CD8, approximately 2% of memory CD4, and less than 0.45% of memory CD8 clonotypes were shared across four donors. Naive subsets generally had larger estimated clonotype richness than memory subsets did. Clonotypes shared by all four sorted-subset donors showed higher generation probabilities than non-shared clonotypes. Because the study included only a small number of donors, the genetic and exposure-history diversity represented was limited. Sampling was limited to blood, and TCR repertoires in tissue likely differ from TCR repertoires in blood. Pairwise subsampling indicated that sequencing depth was expected to affect the degree of clonotype sharing among donors.

From the cysteine up to the phenylalanine, the CDR3 has a length of 15 residues. Of all the DNA, just the CDR3 is kept, 45 bases in frame from base 1. From V the trimming removes 2 bases and from J it removes 5 bases, while the gene matches leave 2 bases of the junction unaccounted for. The CDR1 and CDR2 encoded by the germline V gene are SGHTA and FQGTGA. The TCR comes from a young man in good health. Some clones in this sample may be carry-over from other donors' samples. The chain was built from TRBV7-3 and TRBJ2-1, and 11 junction bases match TRBD2. The sequencing sample was made of naive CD4+ T cells from PBMCs. Sample cell subset or site, as interpreted from the label and publication: CD45RA+ positively selected. Here the CDR3 is given as CASSLGLAGNNEQFF. Here is the DNA: TGTGCCAGCAGCTTAGGACTAGCGGGTAACAATGAGCAGTTCTTC.